This T cell receptor (beta chain) comes out of a study of blood T cell repertoires in COVID-19. Here immunoSEQ multiplex PCR was the method, and the copy in TCRdb shows in-frame clones only, minus some. Seen here are 200,000 to 250,000 clones, 88% observed once, and the top ten hold less than 3.5%. The trim removed 5 bases at V and 8 bases at J, leaving 9 bases unmatched. Germline V gene sequence: CDR1 MRHNA, CDR2 SNTAGT. The CDR3 is 14 residues long. The sequenced material came from peripheral blood. The source of this sequence is a woman aged 60-75 years with acute or convalescent COVID-19. The rearrangement uses TRBV6-4 and TRBJ1-2; 9 nucleotides align to TRBD1. CDR3 sequence (DNA): TGTGCCAGCAGTTGGGGACAGGGAATAGGCGGCTACACCTTC. Amino acids: CASSWGQGIGGYTF.